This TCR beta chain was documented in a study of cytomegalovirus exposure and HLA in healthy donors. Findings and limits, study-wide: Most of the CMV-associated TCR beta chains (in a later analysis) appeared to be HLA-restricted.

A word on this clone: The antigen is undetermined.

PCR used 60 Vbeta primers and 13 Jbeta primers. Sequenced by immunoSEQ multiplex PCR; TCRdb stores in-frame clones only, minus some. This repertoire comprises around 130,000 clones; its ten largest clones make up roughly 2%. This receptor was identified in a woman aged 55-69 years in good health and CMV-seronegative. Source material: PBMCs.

This CDR3 reads CASSYHRGVSNTEAFF. CDR3 sequence (DNA): TGTGCCAGCAGCTACCACAGGGGGGTTTCGAACACTGAAGCTTTCTTT. The chain uses TRBV6-5 and TRBJ1-1; 8 bases are a match to TRBD1. Germline CDR1 reads MNHEY; CDR2 reads SVGAGI. The CDR3 totals 16 residues. The ends lost 6 bases at V and 1 base at J; junction bases unmatched: 10.